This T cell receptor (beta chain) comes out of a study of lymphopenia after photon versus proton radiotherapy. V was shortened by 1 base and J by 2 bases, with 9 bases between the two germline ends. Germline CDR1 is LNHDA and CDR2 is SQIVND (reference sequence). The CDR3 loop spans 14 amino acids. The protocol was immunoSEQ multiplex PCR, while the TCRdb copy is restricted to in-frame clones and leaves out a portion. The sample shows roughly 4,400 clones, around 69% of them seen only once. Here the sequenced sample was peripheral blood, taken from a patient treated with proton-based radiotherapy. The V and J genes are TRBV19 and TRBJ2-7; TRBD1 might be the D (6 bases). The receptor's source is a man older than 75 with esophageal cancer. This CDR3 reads CASSIAQGPYEQYF. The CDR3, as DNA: TGTGCCAGTAGTATAGCACAGGGCCCCTACGAGCAGTACTTC. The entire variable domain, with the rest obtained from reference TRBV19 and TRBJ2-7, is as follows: DGGITQSPKYLFRKEGQNVTLSCEQNLNHDAMYWYRQDPGQGLRLIYYSQIVNDFQKGDIAEGYSVSREKKESFPLTVTSAQKNPTAFYLCASSIAQGPYEQYFGPGTRLTVT.